This TCR beta chain emerged from a study of CD8 T cells in Susac syndrome. Reverse transcription of about 0.5 to 1 ug RNA was carried out with random hexamers. Amplification of TCR beta CDR3 spanned 54 Vbeta and 13 Jbeta via immunoSEQ multiplex PCR. TCRdb re-called the immunoSEQ multiplex PCR reads through MiXCR, storing one row per CDR3 protein. This sample has almost 450,000 distinct CDR3 sequences, with 75% to 90% found just once. Trimming removed 0 bases at V and 6 bases at J, with 11 bases between. CDR3 length: 14 amino acids. CDR1 and CDR2 from the germline V gene are PRHDT and FYEKMQ (reference sequence).

The receptor was isolated from a human donor with multiple sclerosis. The genes are TRBV13 and TRBJ2-5; D is uncertain. Source material: CD8+ T cells from PBMCs. CDR3 region: CASSLGAHRKTQYF. The DNA for the CDR3 is TGTGCCAGCAGCTTAGGGGCCCATCGGAAGACCCAGTACTTC.